Sequencing of this TCR beta chain was carried out in a study of T cell responses to AZD1222 COVID-19 vaccine. V gave up 7 bases and J gave up 3 bases; unmatched junction bases: 12. Germline V gene sequence: CDR1 SQVTM, CDR2 ANQGSEA. The CDR3 consists of 15 residues. Assay: immunoSEQ multiplex PCR; the TCRdb copy retains only in-frame clones and omits some. The repertoire holds about 190,000 clones, with more than 75% as singletons. This sequence originates from an adult in good health. Sequences were derived from peripheral blood, sampled on day 0 of MenACWY control vaccination. V usage is TRBV29-1 and J usage is TRBJ1-3, with TRBD1 matching over 7 bases. The CDR3 reads CSAVDRAWGGNTIYF. For the CDR3, the DNA is TGCAGCGCCGTAGACAGGGCTTGGGGTGGAAACACCATATATTTT. The entire variable domain, with the rest obtained from reference TRBV29-1 and TRBJ1-3, is as follows: SAVISQKPSRDICQRGTSLTIQCQVDSQVTMMFWYRQQPGQSLTLIATANQGSEATYESGFVIDKFPISRPNLTFSTLTVSNMSPEDSSIYLCSAVDRAWGGNTIYFGEGSWLTVV.